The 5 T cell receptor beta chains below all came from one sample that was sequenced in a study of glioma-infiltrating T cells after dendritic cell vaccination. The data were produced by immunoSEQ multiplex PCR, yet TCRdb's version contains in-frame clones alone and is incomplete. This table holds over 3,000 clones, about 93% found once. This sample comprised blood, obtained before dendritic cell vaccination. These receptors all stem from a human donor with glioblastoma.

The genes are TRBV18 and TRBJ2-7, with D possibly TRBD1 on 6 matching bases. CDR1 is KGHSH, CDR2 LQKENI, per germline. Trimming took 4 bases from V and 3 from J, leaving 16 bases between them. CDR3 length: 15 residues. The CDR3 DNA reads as TGTGCCAGCTCACAAGCCGGGACAACGGGCTACGAGCAGTACTTC. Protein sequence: CASSQAGTTGYEQYF.

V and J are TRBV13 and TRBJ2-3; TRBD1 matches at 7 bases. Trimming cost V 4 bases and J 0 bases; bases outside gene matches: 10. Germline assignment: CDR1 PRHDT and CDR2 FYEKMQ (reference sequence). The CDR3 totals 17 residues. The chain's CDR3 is CASSSPTWDRSTDTQYF. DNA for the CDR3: TGTGCCAGCAGCTCTCCGACCTGGGACAGAAGCACAGATACGCAGTATTTT.

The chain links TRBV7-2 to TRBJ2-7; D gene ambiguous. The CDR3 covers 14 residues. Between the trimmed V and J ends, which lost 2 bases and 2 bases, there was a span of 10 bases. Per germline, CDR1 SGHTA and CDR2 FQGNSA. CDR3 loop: CASSLNSGPYEQYF. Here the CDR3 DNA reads TGTGCCAGCAGCTTAAATTCTGGCCCCTACGAGCAGTACTTC.

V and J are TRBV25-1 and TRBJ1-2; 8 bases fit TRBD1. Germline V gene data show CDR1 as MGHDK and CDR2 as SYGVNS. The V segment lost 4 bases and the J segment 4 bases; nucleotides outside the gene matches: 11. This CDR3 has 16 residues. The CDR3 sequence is CASSGVGTGALYGYTF. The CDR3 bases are TGTGCCAGCAGTGGAGTCGGGACAGGAGCCCTCTATGGCTACACCTTC.

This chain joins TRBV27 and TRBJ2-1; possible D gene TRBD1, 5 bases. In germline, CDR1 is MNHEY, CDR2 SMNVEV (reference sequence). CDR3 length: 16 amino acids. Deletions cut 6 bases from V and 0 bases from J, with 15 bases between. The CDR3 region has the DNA TGTGCCAGCAGATACTCACAGGAAAGCTCCTACAATGAGCAGTTCTTC. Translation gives CASRYSQESSYNEQFF.